This is a list of T cell receptor beta chains from one sample in a study of monozygotic twins with inflammatory bowel disease. TCRdb reprocessed the 5' RACE reads, keeping one entry per CDR3 protein, no DNA. The listing contains a few hundred thousand distinct CDR3 sequences. The source material was blood. The receptors were gathered from a human donor with ulcerative colitis or Crohn's disease, or a healthy co-twin of an affected twin (not recorded which). CDR3s include the opening cysteine and the closing phenylalanine or tryptophan. The order of the fields is J gene, V gene, CDR3 protein.

TRBJ1-5,TRBV12-3/TRBV12-4,CASSLSHGNNQPQHF
TRBJ1-5,TRBV20-1,CSARDPGDGNQPQHF
TRBJ2-7,TRBV5-1,CASSLAPPREQYF
TRBJ2-7,TRBV5-1,CASSVPLLGGVLAGALYEQYF
TRBJ2-5,TRBV7-6,CASSFGMETQYF
TRBJ1-5,TRBV7-2,CASSLGRGANQPQHF
TRBJ2-4,TRBV12-3/TRBV12-4,CASSPRQTLLAKNIQYF
TRBJ2-1,TRBV9,CASSGDTLQGEQFF
TRBJ2-3,TRBV20-1,CSASGLAGTSSTDTQYF
TRBJ2-7,TRBV7-9,CASSYRGPRDEQYF
TRBJ2-4,TRBV7-9,CASNREALKAKNIQYF
TRBJ2-3,TRBV28,CATTPTGASDTQYF
TRBJ2-6,TRBV20-1,CSVPGQGSLAGANVLTF
TRBJ2-7,TRBV20-1,CSASRQALSYEQYF
TRBJ1-1,TRBV20-1,CSAEANTEAFF
TRBJ2-7,TRBV20-1,CSARDHRTGSYEQYF
TRBJ2-3,TRBV14,CASSTRRTDTQYF
TRBJ1-2,TRBV30,CAWSVEGFYGYTF
TRBJ2-3,TRBV25-1,CASSESFLGAGDTQYF
TRBJ2-2,TRBV12-3/TRBV12-4,CATKQGVGELFF
TRBJ2-7,TRBV12-3/TRBV12-4,CASSASSGTGGHEQYF
TRBJ2-5,TRBV5-6,CASSFGDTETQYF
TRBJ2-2,TRBV28,CGSGGFDTGELFF
TRBJ1-2,TRBV6-1,CASSEVTGFYGYTF
TRBJ1-4,TRBV6-5,CASSYYTAPASHEKLFF
TRBJ1-5,TRBV6-1,CASSPGQANNQPQHF
TRBJ2-1,TRBV5-1,CASSLGTSSEQFF
TRBJ1-2,TRBV7-9,CASSLAEALGYTF
TRBJ2-1,TRBV12-3/TRBV12-4,CASRIRLAGVGEQFF
TRBJ2-7,TRBV19,CASSTGGKVSYEQYF
TRBJ1-6,TRBV7-9,CASSLEGPGSPLHF
TRBJ2-2,TRBV18,CASRDVRNTGELFF
TRBJ2-4,TRBV28,CASMGRGVDKNIQYF
TRBJ2-3,TRBV2,CASTDGADTQYF
TRBJ2-1,TRBV20-1,CSARGAGGSRFF
TRBJ1-2,TRBV5-1,CASRLTDRDTYGYTF
TRBJ2-3,TRBV5-1,CASSILQPDTQYF
TRBJ2-1,TRBV15,CATGTGLAGINEQFF